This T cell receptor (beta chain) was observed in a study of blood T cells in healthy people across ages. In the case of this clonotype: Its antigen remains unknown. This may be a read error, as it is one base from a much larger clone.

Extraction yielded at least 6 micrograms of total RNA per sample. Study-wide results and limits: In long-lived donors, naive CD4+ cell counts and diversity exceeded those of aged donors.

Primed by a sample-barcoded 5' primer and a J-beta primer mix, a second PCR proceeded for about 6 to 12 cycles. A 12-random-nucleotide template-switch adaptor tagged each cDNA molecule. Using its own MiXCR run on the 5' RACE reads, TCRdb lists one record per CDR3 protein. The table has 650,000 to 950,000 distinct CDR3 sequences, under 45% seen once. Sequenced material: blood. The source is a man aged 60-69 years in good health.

CDR3 amino acids: CASSVGQNNEQYF. The CDR3 DNA reads TGCGCCAGCAGCGTAGGACAGAACAATGAGCAGTACTTC. The rearrangement links TRBV5-1 to TRBJ2-4; D might be TRBD1 (6 bases). From germline, CDR1 is SGHRS and CDR2 YFSETQ. Trimming left V 4 bases short and J 13 bases short, with 18 bases between. The CDR3 loop spans 13 amino acids. Full variable domain (remainder filled in from reference TRBV5-1 and TRBJ2-4): KAGVTQTPRYLIKTRGQQVTLSCSPISGHRSVSWYQQTPGQGLQFLFEYFSETQRNKGNFPGRFSGRQFSNSRSEMNVSTLELGDSALYLCASSVGQNNEQYFGAGTRLSVL.